This TCR beta chain derives from a study of blood T cell repertoires in COVID-19 (dated by TCRdb to about 2020). Background for the entire study: Samples from collaborators originated in the United States, Italy and Spain and spanned both the acute and convalescent phases of COVID-19. The prospective study material was composed of cDNA or gDNA derived from T cells, B-cell-depleted T cells, or PBMCs. The dataset comprised deeply sampled blood TCRbeta repertoires from subjects exposed to, actively infected with, or recovered from COVID-19. A freely available public database, intended as a resource for researchers studying the immune response to SARS-CoV-2, is where the repertoires were released. Samples were obtained from the ongoing ImmuneRACE study (first 160 participants) and from 1,254 subjects provided by 6 global collaborators. Sample metadata almost always included a de-identified subject ID, COVID-19 status, age in years and sex. HLA class I and class II types, where available, came from metadata supplied by the sample provider rather than from assay-based typing. Points the paper makes about the study in general: Clinical and demographic metadata were provided uncurated, with the amount varying by source and participant.

Each collaborating institution followed its own protocols to collect whole blood in K2EDTA tubes. Collaborator samples were shipped for TCRbeta analysis as frozen whole blood, isolated PBMCs, or DNA extracted from either sample type. This clone was counted once. It has no known antigen specificity. Within one base of it there is no much larger clone, and no base qualities were kept. TCRbeta CDR3 regions were amplified from genomic DNA by means of the immunoSEQ Assay, a bias-controlled multiplex PCR. As for how the authors treated the data: The number of nucleated cells in each sample was estimated from the amplification of reference gene primers within the assay. To quantify the absolute abundance of each unique TCRbeta CDR3 rearrangement, sequence reads were collapsed and filtered. Productive Simpson clonality was computed per sample as the square root of Simpson's diversity index over productive rearrangements. TCRdb took this table from immuneACCESS and kept in-frame rearrangements with V and J called. Such tables lack part of the clones; where checked against another copy, unresolved V genes explain under half of the gap, and the rest is unexplained. That table supplies the V and J calls and clone size; D and trimming were determined from the DNA. A total of about 130,000 clones appear in this sample, about 85% of them only once. The ten largest clones represent 5% to 8% of the sample.

The CDR3 contains 15 residues, cysteine and phenylalanine counted. The only DNA kept is the CDR3, 45 bases in frame from the first base. What was sequenced was peripheral blood. The rearranged chain carries TRBV21-1 and TRBJ2-7; TRBD2, the table's D call, was not compared with the DNA. TRBV21-1 is designated a pseudogene. The receptor comes from a man at least 80 years old with active or convalescent COVID-19. The CDR3 loop reads CASSKVASQGGEQYF. Here is the DNA: TGTGCCAGCAGCAAAGTTGCCTCGCAGGGAGGCGAGCAGTACTTC.